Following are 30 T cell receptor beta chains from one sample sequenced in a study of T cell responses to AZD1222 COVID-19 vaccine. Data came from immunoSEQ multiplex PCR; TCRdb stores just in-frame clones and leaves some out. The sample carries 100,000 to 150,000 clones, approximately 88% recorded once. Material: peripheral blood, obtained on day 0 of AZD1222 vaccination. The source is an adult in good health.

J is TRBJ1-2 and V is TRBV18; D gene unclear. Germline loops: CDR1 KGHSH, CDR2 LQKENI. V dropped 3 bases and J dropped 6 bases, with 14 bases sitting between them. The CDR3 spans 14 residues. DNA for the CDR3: TGTGCCAGCTCACCTAGCCGGGAGGACGATGGCTACACCTTC. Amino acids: CASSPSREDDGYTF.

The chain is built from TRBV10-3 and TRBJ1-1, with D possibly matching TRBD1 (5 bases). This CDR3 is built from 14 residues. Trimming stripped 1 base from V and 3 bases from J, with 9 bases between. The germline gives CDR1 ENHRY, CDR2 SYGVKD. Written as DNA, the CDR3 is TGTGCCATCAGTGAGTACCCAGGGTACACTGAAGCTTTCTTT. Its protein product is CAISEYPGYTEAFF.

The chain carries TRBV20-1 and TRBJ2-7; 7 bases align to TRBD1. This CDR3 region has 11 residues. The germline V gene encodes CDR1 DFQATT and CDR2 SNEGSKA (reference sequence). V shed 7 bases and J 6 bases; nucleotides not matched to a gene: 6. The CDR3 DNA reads TGCAGTGGAGGCAGGGGGACCGAGCAGTACTTC. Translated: CSGGRGTEQYF.

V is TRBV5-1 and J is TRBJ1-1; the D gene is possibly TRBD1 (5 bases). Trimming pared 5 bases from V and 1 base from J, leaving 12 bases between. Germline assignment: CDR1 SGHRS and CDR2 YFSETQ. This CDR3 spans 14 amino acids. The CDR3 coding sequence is TGCGCCAGCAGGGGGGTTTCAACGAACACTGAAGCTTTCTTT. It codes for CASRGVSTNTEAFF.

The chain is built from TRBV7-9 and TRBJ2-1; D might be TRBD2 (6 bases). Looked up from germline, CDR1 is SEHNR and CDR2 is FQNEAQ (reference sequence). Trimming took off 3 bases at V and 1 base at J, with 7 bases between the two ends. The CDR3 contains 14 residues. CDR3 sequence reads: CASSFGGSYNEQFF. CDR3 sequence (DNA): TGTGCCAGCAGCTTTGGAGGGTCCTACAATGAGCAGTTCTTC.

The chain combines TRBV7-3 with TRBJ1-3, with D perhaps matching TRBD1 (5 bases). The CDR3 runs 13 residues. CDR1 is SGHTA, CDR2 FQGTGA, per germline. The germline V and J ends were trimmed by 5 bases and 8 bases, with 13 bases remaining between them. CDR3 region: CASSPGQGDTIYF. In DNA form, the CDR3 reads TGTGCCAGCAGCCCAGGTCAGGGCGACACCATATATTTT.

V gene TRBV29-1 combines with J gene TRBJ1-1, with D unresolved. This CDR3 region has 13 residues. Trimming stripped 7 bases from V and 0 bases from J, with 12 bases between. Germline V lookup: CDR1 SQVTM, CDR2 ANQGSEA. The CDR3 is CSGVITLNTEAFF. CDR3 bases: TGCAGCGGGGTAATTACCCTGAACACTGAAGCTTTCTTT.

CDR3 nucleotide sequence: TGCAGCGTTGATCGGGGCTACACCTTC. Residues: CSVDRGYTF. The V gene is TRBV29-1, the J gene TRBJ1-2; D ambiguous. V was clipped by 3 bases and J by 8 bases, with 4 bases between them. This CDR3 is built from 9 residues. Germline V gene data show CDR1 as SQVTM and CDR2 as ANQGSEA. The full variable domain, in which reference TRBV29-1 and TRBJ1-2 provide the parts outside the CDR3, is SAVISQKPSRDICQRGTSLTIQCQVDSQVTMMFWYRQQPGQSLTLIATANQGSEATYESGFVIDKFPISRPNLTFSTLTVSNMSPEDSSIYLCSVDRGYTFGSGTRLTVV.

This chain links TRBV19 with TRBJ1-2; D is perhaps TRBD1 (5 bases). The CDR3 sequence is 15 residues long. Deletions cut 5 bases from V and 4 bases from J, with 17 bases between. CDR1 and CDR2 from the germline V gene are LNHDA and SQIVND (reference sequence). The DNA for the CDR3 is TGTGCCAGTAGTCCAGGGACCGCCCAACTCTATGGCTACACCTTC. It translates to CASSPGTAQLYGYTF.

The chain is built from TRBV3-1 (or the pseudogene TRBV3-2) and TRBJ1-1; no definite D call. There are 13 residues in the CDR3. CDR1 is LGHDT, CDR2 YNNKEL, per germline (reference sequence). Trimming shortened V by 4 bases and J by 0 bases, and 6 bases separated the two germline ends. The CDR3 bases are TGTGCCAGCAGCCGACCGATGAACACTGAAGCTTTCTTT. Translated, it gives CASSRPMNTEAFF.

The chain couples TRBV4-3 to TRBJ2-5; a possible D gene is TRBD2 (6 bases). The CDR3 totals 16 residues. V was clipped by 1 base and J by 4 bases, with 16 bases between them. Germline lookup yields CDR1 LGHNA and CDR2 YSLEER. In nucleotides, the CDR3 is TGCGCCAGCAGCCAAGGCTCCGGGCGGGGAACAGAGACCCAGTACTTC. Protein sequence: CASSQGSGRGTETQYF.

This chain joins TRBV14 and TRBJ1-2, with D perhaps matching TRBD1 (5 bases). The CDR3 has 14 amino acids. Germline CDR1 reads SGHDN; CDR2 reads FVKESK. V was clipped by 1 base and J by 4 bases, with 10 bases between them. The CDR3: CASSQVQGLYGYTF. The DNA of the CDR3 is TGTGCCAGCAGCCAAGTTCAGGGCCTCTATGGCTACACCTTC.

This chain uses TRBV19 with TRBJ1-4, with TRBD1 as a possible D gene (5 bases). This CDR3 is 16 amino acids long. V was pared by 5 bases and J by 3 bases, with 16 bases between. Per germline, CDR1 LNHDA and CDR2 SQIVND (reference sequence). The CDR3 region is CASSPWGRGANEKLFF. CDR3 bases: TGTGCCAGTAGTCCCTGGGGTCGGGGGGCTAATGAAAAACTGTTTTTT.

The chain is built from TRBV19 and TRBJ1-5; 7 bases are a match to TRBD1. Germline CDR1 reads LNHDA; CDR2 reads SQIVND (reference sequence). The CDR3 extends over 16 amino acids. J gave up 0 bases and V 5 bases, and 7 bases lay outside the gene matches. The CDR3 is CASSYGTAYSNQPQHF. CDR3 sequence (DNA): TGTGCCAGTAGTTATGGGACAGCTTATAGCAATCAGCCCCAGCATTTT.

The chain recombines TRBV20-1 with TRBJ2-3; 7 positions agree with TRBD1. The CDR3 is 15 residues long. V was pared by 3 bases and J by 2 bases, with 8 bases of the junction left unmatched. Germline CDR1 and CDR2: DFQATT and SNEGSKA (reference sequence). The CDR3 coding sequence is TGCAGTGCTAGTGCCTGGGACAGAAACACAGATACGCAGTATTTT. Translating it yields CSASAWDRNTDTQYF.

This CDR3 reads CASSLQGWEQYF. CDR3 DNA sequence: TGTGCCAGCAGCCTACAGGGGTGGGAGCAGTACTTC. The chain couples TRBV7-9 to TRBJ2-7, with 7 bases aligning to TRBD1. The V gene end was trimmed by 5 bases and the J gene end by 7 bases; junction bases not matched to a gene: 5. This CDR3 has 12 residues. Germline-derived CDR1 and CDR2 are SEHNR and FQNEAQ (reference sequence). Full variable domain (remainder filled in from reference TRBV7-9 and TRBJ2-7): DTGVSQNPRHKITKRGQNVTFRCDPISEHNRLYWYRQTLGQGPEFLTYFQNEAQLEKSRLLSDRFSAERPKGSFSTLEIQRTEQGDSAMYLCASSLQGWEQYFGPGTRLTVT.

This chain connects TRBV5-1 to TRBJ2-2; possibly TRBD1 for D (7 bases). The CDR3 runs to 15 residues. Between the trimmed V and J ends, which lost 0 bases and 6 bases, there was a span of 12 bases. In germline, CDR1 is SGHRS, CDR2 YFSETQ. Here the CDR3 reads CASSLGRGRPGELFF. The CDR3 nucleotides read TGCGCCAGCAGCTTGGGGAGGGGGCGTCCCGGGGAGCTGTTTTTT.

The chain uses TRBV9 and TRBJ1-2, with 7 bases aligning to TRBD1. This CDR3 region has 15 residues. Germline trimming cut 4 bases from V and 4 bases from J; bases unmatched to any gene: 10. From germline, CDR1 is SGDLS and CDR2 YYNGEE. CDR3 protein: CASSHPDRLVYGYTF. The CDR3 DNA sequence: TGTGCCAGCAGCCACCCGGACAGGCTCGTCTATGGCTACACCTTC.

The CDR3 region has the DNA TGCAGTGCTAGTTCATATAGCGGGGGGCCTCGGTGGACCTACAATGAGCAGTTCTTC. This codes for CSASSYSGGPRWTYNEQFF. The gene calls are TRBV20-1 and TRBJ2-1; 10 positions agree with TRBD2. CDR1 is DFQATT, CDR2 SNEGSKA, per germline (reference sequence). V shed 3 bases and J 2 bases; nucleotides not matched to a gene: 16. The CDR3 spans 19 residues.

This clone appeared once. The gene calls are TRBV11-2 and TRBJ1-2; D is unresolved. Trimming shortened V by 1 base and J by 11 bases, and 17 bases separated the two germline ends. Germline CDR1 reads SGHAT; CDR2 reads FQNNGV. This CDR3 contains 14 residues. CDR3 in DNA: TGTGCCAGCAGCTTAGGGGTCCTCCCATCTGGTTACACCTTC. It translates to CASSLGVLPSGYTF.

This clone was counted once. The CDR3 loop reads CASSSGTDIYGYTF. CDR3 DNA sequence: TGTGCCAGCAGCTCCGGGACCGACATCTATGGCTACACCTTC. This rearrangement joins TRBV7-9 to TRBJ1-2; D is possibly TRBD1 (5 bases). CDR3 length equals 14 residues. V lost 4 bases to trimming and J lost 4 bases, with 13 bases between them. Germline V gene sequence: CDR1 SEHNR, CDR2 FQNEAQ (reference sequence).

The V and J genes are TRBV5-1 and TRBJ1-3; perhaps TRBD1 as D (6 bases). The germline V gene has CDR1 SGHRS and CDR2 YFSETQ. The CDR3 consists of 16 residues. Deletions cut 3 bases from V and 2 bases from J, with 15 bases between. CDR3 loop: CASSSATGRTGNTIYF. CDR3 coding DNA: TGCGCCAGCAGCTCGGCCACAGGGAGGACTGGAAACACCATATATTTT.

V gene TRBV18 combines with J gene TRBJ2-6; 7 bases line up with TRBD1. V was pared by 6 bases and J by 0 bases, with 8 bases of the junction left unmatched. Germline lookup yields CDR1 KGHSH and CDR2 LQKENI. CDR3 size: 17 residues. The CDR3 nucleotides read TGTGCCAGCTCGCTACAGGGGACGTCCTCTGGGGCCAACGTCCTGACTTTC. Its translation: CASSLQGTSSGANVLTF.

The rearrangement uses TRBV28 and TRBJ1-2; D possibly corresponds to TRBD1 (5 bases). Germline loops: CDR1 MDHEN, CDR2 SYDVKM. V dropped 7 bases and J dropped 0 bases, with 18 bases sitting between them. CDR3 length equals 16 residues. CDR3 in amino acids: CASTVGGSWSNYGYTF. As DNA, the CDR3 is TGTGCCAGCACGGTTGGGGGGTCGTGGTCTAACTATGGCTACACCTTC.

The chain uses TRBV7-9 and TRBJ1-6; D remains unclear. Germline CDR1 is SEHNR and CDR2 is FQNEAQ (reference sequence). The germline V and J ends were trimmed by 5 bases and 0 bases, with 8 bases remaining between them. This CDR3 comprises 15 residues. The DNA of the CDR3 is TGTGCCAGCAGCCCATCGAGCTCCTATAATTCACCCCTCCACTTT. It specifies CASSPSSSYNSPLHF.

CDR3 in DNA: TGTGCCAGCAGTAGCTGGGTCCTTAACTATGGCTACACCTTC. Protein: CASSSWVLNYGYTF. The V and J genes are TRBV5-5 and TRBJ1-2; D unresolved. In germline, CDR1 is SGHKS, CDR2 YYEKEE (reference sequence). This CDR3 has 14 residues. Trimming shortened V by 5 bases and J by 1 base, and 12 bases separated the two germline ends.

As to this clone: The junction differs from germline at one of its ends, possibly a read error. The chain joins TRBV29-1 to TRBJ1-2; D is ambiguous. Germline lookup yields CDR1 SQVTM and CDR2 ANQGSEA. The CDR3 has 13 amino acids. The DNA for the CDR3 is TGCAGCGTTCAAGACGGAAGGAACTATGGCTACACCTTC. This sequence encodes CSVQDGRNYGYTF. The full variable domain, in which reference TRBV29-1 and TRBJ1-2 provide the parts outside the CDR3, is SAVISQKPSRDICQRGTSLTIQCQVDSQVTMMFWYRQQPGQSLTLIATANQGSEATYESGFVIDKFPISRPNLTFSTLTVSNMSPEDSSIYLCSVQDGRNYGYTFGSGTRLTVV.

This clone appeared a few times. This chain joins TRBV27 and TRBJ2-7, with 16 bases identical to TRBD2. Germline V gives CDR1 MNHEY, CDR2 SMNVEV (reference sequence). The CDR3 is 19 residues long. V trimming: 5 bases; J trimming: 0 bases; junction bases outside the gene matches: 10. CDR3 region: CASSRSLGLAGGSSYEQYF. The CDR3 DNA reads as TGTGCCAGCAGTAGAAGCCTGGGACTAGCGGGAGGGAGCTCCTACGAGCAGTACTTC.

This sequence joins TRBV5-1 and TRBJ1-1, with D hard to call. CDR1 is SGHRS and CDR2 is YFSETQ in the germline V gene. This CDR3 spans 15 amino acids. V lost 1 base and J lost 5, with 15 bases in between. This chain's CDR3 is CASSLIGATGTEAFF. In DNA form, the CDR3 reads TGCGCCAGCAGCTTGATTGGTGCCACGGGAACTGAAGCTTTCTTT.

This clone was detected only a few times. The chain's CDR3 is CASSQGDEQYF. The CDR3 coding sequence is TGTGCCAGCTCCCAAGGGGACGAGCAGTACTTC. The V and J genes are TRBV18 and TRBJ2-7; D is perhaps TRBD1 (5 bases). Germline CDR1 and CDR2: KGHSH and LQKENI. Trimming removed 6 bases at V and 5 bases at J, with 8 bases between. CDR3 size: 11 residues.